These 23 T cell receptor beta chains were sequenced from one sample in a study of PD-1 blockade in classical Hodgkin lymphoma. Specified time point: newly diagnosed, previously untreated cHL patient sample. With magnetic negative selection, CD4+ T cells were purified from PBMCs that had been thawed. TCRdb's table, derived via immunoSEQ multiplex PCR, lists solely in-frame clones and lacks some. The repertoire holds tens of thousands of clones, with 88% as singletons. Sequenced: CD4+ T cells from blood. The origin of the receptors is a human donor with classical Hodgkin lymphoma.

The chain links TRBV5-1 to TRBJ2-7; 15 nucleotides align to TRBD2. This CDR3 region has 17 residues. The V and J ends lost 4 bases and 4 bases, in that order; junction bases with no gene match: 9. Germline V CDR1 and CDR2: SGHRS, YFSETQ. CDR3 residues: CASSPGLAGGKPYEQYF. CDR3 bases: TGCGCCAGCAGCCCGGGACTAGCGGGAGGTAAACCATACGAGCAGTACTTC.

The CDR3 loop is CASSVDGRTGITNEKLFF. CDR3 nucleotide sequence: TGTGCCAGCAGCGTAGATGGCCGTACGGGTATCACTAATGAAAAACTGTTTTTT. The chain recombines TRBV9 with TRBJ1-4; no firm D call. The CDR3 spans 18 residues. The germline gives CDR1 SGDLS, CDR2 YYNGEE. The V end lost 0 bases, the J end lost 2 bases, and 17 bases lay between the germline ends.

The V gene is TRBV6-5, the J gene TRBJ2-1; D may be TRBD2 (6 bases). The length of the CDR3 is 13 residues. CDR1 MNHEY and CDR2 SVGAGI come from the germline V gene. Trimming took off 7 bases at V and 4 bases at J, with 11 bases between the two ends. CDR3 bases: TGTGCCAGCACAAACGGACTATACAATGAGCAGTTCTTC. Translation gives CASTNGLYNEQFF.

This clone has only one observation. The chain joins TRBV30 to TRBJ2-5; tentative D call: TRBD2 (5 bases). Germline assignment: CDR1 GTSNPN and CDR2 SVGIG (reference sequence). The V gene lost 2 bases and the J gene lost 4 bases, with 23 bases spanning the gap. The CDR3 is made up of 17 amino acids. This chain's CDR3 is CAWSPGARAASVETQYF. CDR3 bases: TGTGCCTGGAGTCCCGGCGCGAGGGCCGCATCAGTAGAGACCCAGTACTTC.

V usage is TRBV28 and J usage is TRBJ2-7, with 7 positions matching TRBD2. The germline V gene encodes CDR1 MDHEN and CDR2 SYDVKM. Trimming removed 6 bases from V and 5 bases from J; junction bases left unmatched: 10. The CDR3 is 14 residues long. CDR3 loop: CASSRGGGVNEQYV. DNA of the CDR3: TGTGCCAGCAGCCGCGGGGGAGGAGTGAACGAGCAGTACGTC.

The rearrangement links TRBV19 to TRBJ2-7; 7 bases fit TRBD1. The CDR3 loop spans 14 amino acids. Unmatched junction bases numbered 6, after V lost 4 bases and J lost 3 bases. The germline CDR1 and CDR2 sequences are LNHDA and SQIVND (reference sequence). The CDR3 DNA reads as TGTGCCAGTAGTACCAGGACAGGCGTCTACGAGCAGTACTTC. It codes for CASSTRTGVYEQYF.

This clone came up a few times. The rearrangement joins TRBV28 to TRBJ2-7; D gene ambiguous. The ends were cut back, 5 bases at V and 3 bases at J, with 5 bases in the middle. CDR3 length equals 11 residues. Germline lookup yields CDR1 MDHEN and CDR2 SYDVKM. The CDR3 here is CASSRNYEQYV. The CDR3 nucleotides read TGTGCCAGCAGTCGAAACTACGAGCAGTACGTC.

This clone appeared once. The CDR3 loop is CASSREGSTEAFF. The CDR3 DNA reads as TGTGCCAGCAGCCGAGAGGGGTCCACTGAAGCTTTCTTT. The J gene is TRBJ1-1, the V gene TRBV2; tentatively, D is TRBD1 (5 bases). Germline V gene sequence: CDR1 SNHLY, CDR2 FYNNEI. Trimming stripped 6 bases from V and 4 bases from J, with 12 bases between. This CDR3 is 13 amino acids long.

This clone was recorded only once. The chain recombines TRBV5-1 with TRBJ1-2; 10 bases match TRBD1. The germline gives CDR1 SGHRS, CDR2 YFSETQ. The CDR3 runs 16 residues. Trimming at V came to 4 bases and at J to 4 bases, leaving 10 bases not matched to a gene. CDR3 DNA: TGCGCCAGCAGCAGCAAGGACAGGGGGGATGTCTATGGCTACACCTTC. Translated, it gives CASSSKDRGDVYGYTF.

This clone has only one observation. The chain recombines TRBV4-2 with TRBJ2-4, with 8 bases identical to TRBD2. The CDR3 is made up of 14 amino acids. The V segment lost 5 bases and the J segment 5 bases; nucleotides outside the gene matches: 5. The germline CDR1 and CDR2 sequences are LGHNA and YNFKEQ. The DNA for the CDR3 is TGTGCCAGCAGCACGGGGGGGGCCCAAAACATTCAGTACTTC. Protein sequence: CASSTGGAQNIQYF.

The chain combines TRBV15 with TRBJ2-5, with 8 bases identical to TRBD1. Germline-derived CDR1 and CDR2 are LNHNV and YYDKDF (reference sequence). After removal of 10 bases from V and 0 bases from J, the junction contained 4 bases not matched to a gene. The CDR3 totals 13 residues. CDR3 region: CASRQGYQETQYF. In nucleotides, the CDR3 is TGTGCCAGTCGACAGGGGTACCAAGAGACCCAGTACTTC.

The chain links TRBV5-4 to TRBJ1-2; D possibly corresponds to TRBD1 (5 bases). The CDR3 consists of 14 residues. CDR1 is SGHNT and CDR2 is YYREEE in the germline V gene (reference sequence). Trimming removed 0 bases at V and 8 bases at J, with 14 bases between. CDR3 region: CASSLGGDYGGYTF. DNA for the CDR3: TGTGCCAGCAGCTTGGGGGGGGATTATGGCGGCTACACCTTC.

The V gene is TRBV28, the J gene TRBJ2-1; D is unresolved. The CDR3 loop spans 11 amino acids. Germline assignment: CDR1 MDHEN and CDR2 SYDVKM. V lost 10 bases and J lost 8, with 12 bases in between. The CDR3 is CATANRDEQFF. Written as DNA, the CDR3 is TGTGCCACCGCAAATCGGGATGAGCAGTTCTTC.

The rearrangement uses TRBV4-1 and TRBJ1-4; D might be TRBD1 (6 bases). CDR3 length equals 15 residues. Germline CDR1 MGHRA, CDR2 YSYEKL. Trimming shortened V by 4 bases and J by 0 bases, and 9 bases separated the two germline ends. Written as DNA, the CDR3 is TGCGCCAGCAGCCTAGGGGGTGCAACTAATGAAAAACTGTTTTTT. It specifies CASSLGGATNEKLFF.

The chain joins TRBV2 to TRBJ2-1; possibly TRBD1 for D (7 bases). This CDR3 has 12 amino acids. V was clipped by 8 bases and J by 8 bases, with 13 bases between them. CDR1 and CDR2 (germline): SNHLY, FYNNEI. In DNA, the CDR3 is TGTGCCAGCGACTCCAGGGGGGATGAGCAGTTCTTC. Protein: CASDSRGDEQFF.

V and J are TRBV5-8 and TRBJ1-1; a possible D gene is TRBD1 (6 bases). The CDR3 is made up of 13 amino acids. V lost 5 bases, J lost 5 bases, and 13 bases lay in between. Germline assignment: CDR1 SGHTS and CDR2 YDEGEE. CDR3 sequence: CASRRTQGTEAFF. The CDR3 DNA reads TGTGCCAGCAGAAGAACACAGGGTACTGAAGCTTTCTTT.

This clone appeared a single time. The chain employs TRBV5-1 and TRBJ1-3, with TRBD1 as a possible D gene (6 bases). The CDR3 runs 15 residues. Germline loops: CDR1 SGHRS, CDR2 YFSETQ. V was trimmed by 0 bases and J by 2 bases, leaving 9 bases between them. The CDR3 DNA sequence: TGCGCCAGCAGCTTGGATCGGGGGCCTGGAAACACCATATATTTT. Its protein product is CASSLDRGPGNTIYF. Full variable domain (outside the CDR3, taken from reference TRBV5-1 and TRBJ1-3): KAGVTQTPRYLIKTRGQQVTLSCSPISGHRSVSWYQQTPGQGLQFLFEYFSETQRNKGNFPGRFSGRQFSNSRSEMNVSTLELGDSALYLCASSLDRGPGNTIYFGEGSWLTVV.

The rearrangement joins TRBV15 to TRBJ1-2; TRBD1 matches 7 bases. The ends lost 0 bases at V and 2 bases at J; junction bases unmatched: 6. The CDR3 length is 16 residues. Germline lookup yields CDR1 LNHNV and CDR2 YYDKDF (reference sequence). CDR3 coding DNA: TGTGCCACCAGCAGAGATCGGGGGACAGCGAACTATGGCTACACCTTC. It codes for CATSRDRGTANYGYTF.

The chain recombines TRBV19 with TRBJ1-1; D remains unclear. Germline values: CDR1 LNHDA, CDR2 SQIVND (reference sequence). The CDR3 is 15 amino acids. V gave up 10 bases and J gave up 0 bases, with 18 bases separating them. CDR3 amino acids: CATSLPGQVNTEAFF. Here the CDR3 DNA reads TGTGCCACCTCACTCCCCGGCCAGGTGAACACTGAAGCTTTCTTT.

This clone is a singleton in its sample. The CDR3 region has the DNA TGTGCCAGCAGCCCGGACAGGGCTAATGAAAAACTGTTTTTT. This sequence encodes CASSPDRANEKLFF. J is TRBJ1-4 and V is TRBV5-6; 8 positions agree with TRBD1. The CDR3 extends over 14 amino acids. Losses at the gene ends were 4 bases for V and 3 bases for J; bases not matched to a gene: 2. CDR1 and CDR2 from the germline V gene are SGHDT and YYEEEE.

As concerns this clone: The sample has other DNA sequences that encode this CDR3 too. The gene calls are TRBV11-2 and TRBJ2-7; D is undetermined. Germline values: CDR1 SGHAT, CDR2 FQNNGV. CDR3 length equals 13 residues. Trimming left V 0 bases short and J 5 bases short, with 8 bases between. CDR3 nucleotides: TGTGCCAGCAGCTTAGACAGAACGCACGAGCAGTACGTC. Protein sequence: CASSLDRTHEQYV.

The genes are TRBV1 and TRBJ1-2. TRBV1 is deemed a pseudogene. This CDR3 comprises 16 residues. The CDR3 loop is CTSSPVSLRKTYGYTF. CDR3 sequence (DNA): TGCACCAGCAGCCCAGTAAGTTTGCGAAAGACCTATGGCTACACCTTC.

The genes are TRBV6-5 and TRBJ1-5, with a possible D match to TRBD1 (5 bases). The V gene's germline CDR1 is MNHEY and CDR2 SVGAGI. This CDR3 spans 13 amino acids. Between the trimmed V and J ends, which lost 4 bases and 11 bases, there was a span of 15 bases. CDR3 amino acids: CASSLQQGQTQHF. In DNA, the CDR3 is TGTGCCAGCAGTTTACAGCAGGGCCAGACCCAGCATTTT.